The clone carrying this TCR beta chain was counted many times. Antigen specificity is unknown. This sample was included in a study of response to subunit inactivated influenza vaccine. Study-wide points: After each seasonal influenza vaccination, few new T cells are recruited, the authors suggested.

One entry per CDR3 protein, called by TCRdb with MiXCR from the RT-PCR reads. The sample gives around 190,000 distinct CDR3 sequences, around 9% of which show up once; 11% is in the top ten. The clonotype originates from a man aged 50 to 59 who received an inactivated influenza vaccine. The source was non-naive T cells sorted from PBMCs, collected on the day of vaccination.

CDR3 sequence reads: CASSLQVGTSGGAPFF. The CDR3 nucleotides read TGTGCCAGCAGTTTGCAGGTGGGGACTAGCGGGGGGGCCCCGTTCTTC. The chain has TRBV12-3 or TRBV12-4 and TRBJ2-1, with 16 bases aligning to TRBD2. The V segment lost 3 bases and the J segment 15 bases; nucleotides outside the gene matches: 11. This CDR3 spans 16 amino acids.